This T cell receptor (beta chain) was documented in a study of blood T cell repertoires in COVID-19. As for the study in general: Acute and convalescent COVID-19 specimens originated in the United States, Italy and Spain. In each case, the material was cDNA or gDNA derived from T cells, B-cell-depleted T cells, or PBMCs.

Germline V gene data show CDR1 as LNHDA and CDR2 as SQIVND (reference sequence). The CDR3 has 15 residues. The ends lost 4 bases at V and 4 bases at J; junction bases unmatched: 9. Per the original methods: Nucleated cell counts were estimated from reference gene primer amplification. Assay: immunoSEQ multiplex PCR; the TCRdb copy retains only in-frame clones and omits some. V and J calls and clone size are as listed in that table; D and trimming were resolved from the DNA. The table has around 190,000 clones, about 80% seen once. This chain connects TRBV19 to TRBJ1-2; 7 nucleotides line up with TRBD1. Sequencing was carried out using peripheral blood. The TCR sequence derives from a man aged 55 to 69 with acute or convalescent COVID-19. The chain's CDR3 is CASSRRQGPLYGYTF. CDR3 bases: TGTGCCAGTAGTAGGAGACAGGGCCCCCTCTATGGCTACACCTTC.